What follows are 20 T cell receptor beta chains derived from one specimen sequenced in a study of cytomegalovirus exposure and HLA in healthy donors. The assay was immunoSEQ multiplex PCR, and TCRdb's table has in-frame clones only and misses some. The sample lists 120,000 or so clones, about nine tenths seen once, with roughly 2% in the top ten. Material for sequencing was PBMCs. These receptors all stem from a woman aged 18-29 years in good health and CMV-seronegative.

This chain joins TRBV4-2 and TRBJ1-1, with no clear D. This CDR3 region has 15 residues. CDR1 LGHNA and CDR2 YNFKEQ come from the germline V gene. Trimming took 0 bases from V and 6 from J, leaving 14 bases between them. The CDR3 region is CASSQDLTGGPEAFF. In DNA, the CDR3 is TGTGCCAGCAGCCAAGATCTTACGGGAGGCCCTGAAGCTTTCTTT.

The chain carries TRBV30 and TRBJ2-3, with 9 bases identical to TRBD1. V dropped 0 bases and J dropped 3; count of bases not matched to a gene: 4. Per the germline V gene, CDR1 is GTSNPN and CDR2 is SVGIG (reference sequence). This CDR3 has 15 residues. The CDR3 protein is CAWSVQGARTDTQYF. For the CDR3, the DNA is TGTGCCTGGAGTGTACAGGGGGCGCGAACAGATACGCAGTATTTT. Filled out from reference TRBV30 and TRBJ2-3, the complete variable domain reads SQTIHQWPATLVQPVGSPLSLECTVEGTSNPNLYWYRQAAGRGLQLLFYSVGIGQISSEVPQNLSASRPQDRQFILSSKKLLLSDSGFYLCAWSVQGARTDTQYFGPGTRLTVL.

This clone was recorded once. The chain employs TRBV7-9 and TRBJ1-2; D unresolved. Germline CDR1 SEHNR, CDR2 FQNEAQ (reference sequence). Trimming removed 2 bases at V and 0 bases at J, with 7 bases between. The CDR3 is 14 amino acids. The CDR3 nucleotides read TGTGCCAGCAGCTTACCCATCCCTAACTATGGCTACACCTTC. This translates into CASSLPIPNYGYTF.

The rearrangement joins TRBV5-1 to TRBJ2-7, with a tentative D call TRBD2 (5 bases). V dropped 6 bases and J dropped 3 bases, with 13 bases sitting between them. Germline V gene data show CDR1 as SGHRS and CDR2 as YFSETQ. The length of the CDR3 is 13 residues. The CDR3 DNA is TGCGCCAGCAAGGGCACGGGATACTACGAGCAGTACTTC. Protein product: CASKGTGYYEQYF.

The rearrangement joins TRBV11-2 to TRBJ2-3, with D perhaps matching TRBD2 (5 bases). CDR1 is SGHAT, CDR2 FQNNGV, per germline. The V gene lost 7 bases and the J gene lost 6 bases, with 20 bases spanning the gap. This CDR3 contains 15 residues. The CDR3 DNA sequence: TGTGCCAGCAACTTTAGGGCTACACGGGATGATACGCAGTATTTT. Its translation: CASNFRATRDDTQYF.

The chain links TRBV27 to TRBJ2-3; TRBD2 aligns across 12 bases. Germline assignment: CDR1 MNHEY and CDR2 SMNVEV (reference sequence). The CDR3 has 16 residues. V lost 5 bases to trimming and J lost 5 bases; unmatched junction nucleotides: 8. This CDR3 is CASSPSGRASKDTQYF. The CDR3, as DNA: TGTGCCAGCAGTCCTAGCGGGAGGGCCTCGAAAGATACGCAGTATTTT.

V gene TRBV27 combines with J gene TRBJ2-1; a possible D gene is TRBD2 (5 bases). Looked up from germline, CDR1 is MNHEY and CDR2 is SMNVEV (reference sequence). V gave up 0 bases and J gave up 2 bases, with 8 bases separating them. The CDR3 is made up of 15 amino acids. CDR3 region: CASSLSRVTYNEQFF. CDR3 coding DNA: TGTGCCAGCAGTTTATCGCGGGTAACCTACAATGAGCAGTTCTTC.

V and J are TRBV28 and TRBJ2-7, with D possibly being TRBD2 (5 bases). The germline V gene has CDR1 MDHEN and CDR2 SYDVKM. The CDR3 has 15 residues. V lost 2 bases, J lost 0 bases, and 11 bases lay in between. CDR3 region: CASSLIPSSSYEQYF. For the CDR3, the DNA is TGTGCCAGCAGTTTAATTCCTAGCAGCTCCTACGAGCAGTACTTC.

The chain recombines TRBV30 with TRBJ1-2; TRBD1 agrees at 8 bases. V trimming: 3 bases; J trimming: 4 bases; junction bases outside the gene matches: 4. Germline V gene sequence: CDR1 GTSNPN, CDR2 SVGIG (reference sequence). There are 13 residues in the CDR3. The CDR3 DNA follows: TGTGCCTGGAGCGACGGACAGGGCTATGGCTACACCTTC. Translated, it gives CAWSDGQGYGYTF. Using reference TRBV30 and TRBJ1-2 for the parts outside the CDR3, the full variable domain is SQTIHQWPATLVQPVGSPLSLECTVEGTSNPNLYWYRQAAGRGLQLLFYSVGIGQISSEVPQNLSASRPQDRQFILSSKKLLLSDSGFYLCAWSDGQGYGYTFGSGTRLTVV.

J is TRBJ2-1 and V is TRBV12-5; 8 bases are a match to TRBD2. This CDR3 has 19 residues. The junction had 17 bases not matched to a gene; V was cut back by 3 bases and J by 4 bases. The germline V gene encodes CDR1 LGHNT and CDR2 FRNRAP. CDR3 DNA sequence: TGTGCTAGTGGTTTCTCCTCCTCTATCCCCGGGACTAGATACAATGAGCAGTTCTTC. Protein product: CASGFSSSIPGTRYNEQFF.

The V gene is TRBV11-3, the J gene TRBJ2-7, with D possibly being TRBD2 (5 bases). The CDR3 runs to 14 residues. CDR1 SGHNT and CDR2 YENEEA come from the germline V gene. The V gene lost 4 bases and the J gene lost 6 bases, with 16 bases spanning the gap. The CDR3 DNA is TGTGCCAGCAGCTCCCCCGGGAAAGCCGGCGAGCAGTACTTC. It specifies CASSSPGKAGEQYF.

The V call is TRBV6-6, the J call TRBJ2-7, with 7 bases that match TRBD1. Germline V CDR1 and CDR2: MNHNY, SVGAGI (reference sequence). With 6 bases clipped from V and 6 bases from J, the junction kept 5 bases outside the gene matches. The CDR3 has 12 residues. The CDR3 DNA is TGTGCCAGCAGCCTTGGGACAGCCGAGCAGTACTTC. It specifies CASSLGTAEQYF.

J is TRBJ1-2 and V is TRBV29-1; TRBD1 matches 11 bases. Losses at the gene ends were 3 bases for V and 4 bases for J; bases not matched to a gene: 7. Germline V lookup: CDR1 SQVTM, CDR2 ANQGSEA. This CDR3 is 15 amino acids long. The CDR3 DNA sequence: TGCAGCGTTGACGGACAGGGGGCTGACAGCTATGGCTACACCTTC. Encoded protein: CSVDGQGADSYGYTF.

This chain uses TRBV29-1 with TRBJ1-3; maybe TRBD1 (5 bases). Germline CDR1 and CDR2: SQVTM and ANQGSEA. The germline V and J ends were trimmed by 5 bases and 0 bases, with 11 bases remaining between them. The CDR3 consists of 14 residues. CDR3 protein: CSVIDSFSGNTIYF. The CDR3 region has the DNA TGCAGCGTTATAGACAGCTTCTCTGGAAACACCATATATTTT.

The J gene is TRBJ2-1, the V gene TRBV5-1; 7 positions match TRBD1. The J segment lost 6 bases and the V segment lost 0 bases, leaving 9 bases of the junction unmatched. Germline values: CDR1 SGHRS, CDR2 YFSETQ. There are 16 residues in the CDR3. This CDR3 reads CASSLAPQGLGNEQFF. The CDR3 DNA is TGCGCCAGCAGCTTGGCTCCACAGGGGCTCGGCAATGAGCAGTTCTTC.

The chain uses TRBV5-5 and TRBJ2-7, with D perhaps TRBD2 (5 bases). Trimming pared 2 bases from V and 3 bases from J, leaving 12 bases between. Per the germline V gene, CDR1 is SGHKS and CDR2 is YYEKEE (reference sequence). CDR3 length: 14 amino acids. Here the CDR3 reads CASSFLPTSYEQYF. The CDR3 DNA is TGTGCCAGCAGCTTCCTACCTACTAGCTACGAGCAGTACTTC.

V usage is TRBV6-5 and J usage is TRBJ1-4; TRBD1 agrees at 7 bases. In germline, CDR1 is MNHEY, CDR2 SVGAGI. This CDR3 comprises 14 residues. The J segment lost 3 bases and the V segment lost 10 bases, leaving 8 bases of the junction unmatched. The DNA of the CDR3 is TGTGCCACCAAAGACAGGGTACCTAATGAAAAACTGTTTTTT. Translated, it gives CATKDRVPNEKLFF.

The rearrangement links TRBV5-8 to TRBJ2-1; 12 nucleotides align to TRBD2. This CDR3 is 16 amino acids long. From germline, CDR1 is SGHTS and CDR2 YDEGEE. After removal of 4 bases from V and 7 bases from J, the junction contained 9 bases not matched to a gene. This CDR3 is CASSPRLAGAGNEQFF. Written as DNA, the CDR3 is TGTGCCAGCAGCCCCCGACTAGCGGGAGCTGGAAATGAGCAGTTCTTC.

This clone was recorded once. The chain uses TRBV5-1 and TRBJ1-2, with 8 nucleotides matching TRBD1. The V segment lost 5 bases and the J segment 3 bases; nucleotides outside the gene matches: 15. CDR1 and CDR2 (germline): SGHRS, YFSETQ. The CDR3 covers 17 residues. The CDR3 protein is CASRADLGQGADYGYTF. Here the CDR3 DNA reads TGCGCCAGCAGGGCAGACCTTGGGCAGGGGGCCGACTATGGCTACACCTTC.

The rearrangement links TRBV9 to TRBJ2-7, with D perhaps TRBD1 (5 bases). Trimming shortened V by 4 bases and J by 2 bases, and 16 bases separated the two germline ends. This CDR3 contains 15 residues. Looked up from germline, CDR1 is SGDLS and CDR2 is YYNGEE. CDR3 sequence: CASSPRAGNPYEQYF. CDR3 in DNA: TGTGCCAGCAGCCCCAGGGCAGGAAACCCCTACGAGCAGTACTTC.